This is a list of T cell receptor beta chains from one sample in a study of blood T cell repertoires in COVID-19. Data came from immunoSEQ multiplex PCR; TCRdb stores just in-frame clones and leaves some out. Of 85,000 to 90,000 clones in the sample, approximately 80% were seen once. The specimen was peripheral blood. The source is a man aged 65 to 79 with acute or convalescent COVID-19. Each CDR3 is given with its conserved first and last residue. A D gene is named only where the DNA matches it firmly. The size field is filled for only some rows; it gives once, few, many or a size class.

clone size: few
CDR3 length: 16
D gene: TRBD2
V gene: TRBV23-1
J gene: TRBJ2-2
CDR3 protein: CASSRRLAGNTGELFF
CDR3 DNA: TGCGCCAGCAGTCGTCGACTAGCGGGGAACACCGGGGAGCTGTTTTTT

clone size: few
CDR3 length: 15
D gene: -
V gene: TRBV6-5
J gene: TRBJ2-6
CDR3 protein: CASRKQGPGANVLTF
CDR3 DNA: TGTGCCAGCAGAAAGCAGGGCCCTGGGGCCAACGTCCTGACTTTC

clone size: -
CDR3 length: 14
D gene: -
V gene: TRBV11-1
J gene: TRBJ2-3
CDR3 protein: CASSPGTSTDTQYF
CDR3 DNA: TGTGCCAGCAGCCCTGGGACTAGCACAGATACGCAGTATTTT

clone size: -
CDR3 length: 17
D gene: TRBD2
V gene: TRBV4-1
J gene: TRBJ2-2
CDR3 protein: CASSLRTSGANTGELFF
CDR3 DNA: TGCGCCAGCAGCCTCCGGACTAGCGGCGCGAACACCGGGGAGCTGTTTTTT

clone size: few
CDR3 length: 14
D gene: -
V gene: TRBV11-3
J gene: TRBJ2-2
CDR3 protein: CASSEGRFTGELFF
CDR3 DNA: TGTGCCAGCAGCGAGGGCCGGTTCACCGGGGAGCTGTTTTTT

clone size: -
CDR3 length: 14
D gene: TRBD1
V gene: TRBV3-1/TRBV3-2
J gene: TRBJ1-5
CDR3 protein: CASSLDRLNQPQHF
CDR3 DNA: TGTGCCAGCAGCCTGGACAGGCTCAATCAGCCCCAGCATTTT

clone size: -
CDR3 length: 15
D gene: TRBD1
V gene: TRBV5-5
J gene: TRBJ2-2
CDR3 protein: CASSSQGADTGELFF
CDR3 DNA: TGTGCCAGCAGTTCGCAGGGGGCAGACACCGGGGAGCTGTTTTTT

clone size: once
CDR3 length: 13
D gene: -
V gene: TRBV7-2
J gene: TRBJ2-7
CDR3 protein: CASSPGPSSEQYF
CDR3 DNA: TGTGCCAGCAGCCCTGGCCCGTCCTCCGAGCAGTACTTC

clone size: few
CDR3 length: 16
D gene: TRBD2
V gene: TRBV3-1/TRBV3-2
J gene: TRBJ2-2
CDR3 protein: CASSQESGGNTGELFF
CDR3 DNA: TGTGCCAGCAGCCAAGAAAGCGGGGGTAACACCGGGGAGCTGTTTTTT

clone size: -
CDR3 length: 16
D gene: TRBD1
V gene: TRBV2
J gene: TRBJ1-3
CDR3 protein: CASSSGTGGSGNTIYF
CDR3 DNA: TGTGCCAGCAGTTCCGGGACAGGGGGCTCTGGAAACACCATATATTTT

clone size: -
CDR3 length: 14
D gene: -
V gene: TRBV7-9
J gene: TRBJ2-2
CDR3 protein: CASSLGQNTGELFF
CDR3 DNA: TGTGCCAGCAGCTTAGGGCAGAACACCGGGGAGCTGTTTTTT

clone size: -
CDR3 length: 15
D gene: TRBD2
V gene: TRBV28
J gene: TRBJ2-5
CDR3 protein: CASSPGGGVRETQYF
CDR3 DNA: TGTGCCAGCAGCCCCGGGGGGGGAGTGAGGGAGACCCAGTACTTC

clone size: -
CDR3 length: 13
D gene: -
V gene: TRBV27
J gene: TRBJ2-7
CDR3 protein: CASSFRWGGEQYF
CDR3 DNA: TGTGCCAGCAGTTTTCGCTGGGGAGGAGAGCAGTACTTC

clone size: once
CDR3 length: 14
D gene: -
V gene: TRBV15
J gene: TRBJ2-5
CDR3 protein: CATSLAFGGETQYF
CDR3 DNA: TGTGCCACCTCTTTAGCGTTCGGAGGAGAGACCCAGTACTTC

clone size: -
CDR3 length: 13
D gene: TRBD2
V gene: TRBV2
J gene: TRBJ2-1
CDR3 protein: CASTTSEYNEQFF
CDR3 DNA: TGTGCCAGCACGACTAGCGAGTACAATGAGCAGTTCTTC

clone size: -
CDR3 length: 15
D gene: TRBD1
V gene: TRBV5-1
J gene: TRBJ1-6
CDR3 protein: CASSLGQGDNSPLHF
CDR3 DNA: TGCGCCAGCAGCTTAGGACAGGGGGATAATTCACCCCTCCACTTT

clone size: -
CDR3 length: 16
D gene: TRBD1
V gene: TRBV7-9
J gene: TRBJ1-6
CDR3 protein: CASSSTQGAGYSPLHF
CDR3 DNA: TGTGCCAGCAGCTCCACACAGGGGGCCGGTTATTCACCCCTCCACTTT

clone size: once
CDR3 length: 15
D gene: TRBD2
V gene: TRBV2
J gene: TRBJ2-2
CDR3 protein: CASTSGAPGTGELFF
CDR3 DNA: TGTGCCAGCACTAGCGGGGCCCCGGGGACCGGGGAGCTGTTTTTT

clone size: -
CDR3 length: 11
D gene: -
V gene: TRBV21-1
J gene: TRBJ2-7
CDR3 protein: CASSTHYEQYF
CDR3 DNA: TGTGCCAGCAGCACCCACTACGAGCAGTACTTC

clone size: -
CDR3 length: 15
D gene: TRBD1
V gene: TRBV5-1
J gene: TRBJ1-6
CDR3 protein: CASTKDRGLNSPLHF
CDR3 DNA: TGCGCCAGCACCAAGGACAGGGGGCTTAATTCACCCCTCCACTTT

clone size: -
CDR3 length: 15
D gene: -
V gene: TRBV7-8
J gene: TRBJ2-5
CDR3 protein: CASSLTEGYQETQYF
CDR3 DNA: TGTGCCAGCAGCTTGACGGAGGGGTACCAAGAGACCCAGTACTTC

clone size: -
CDR3 length: 15
D gene: TRBD1
V gene: TRBV2
J gene: TRBJ1-2
CDR3 protein: CASFADRLNYYGYTF
CDR3 DNA: TGTGCCAGCTTCGCGGACAGGCTAAACTATTATGGCTACACCTTC

clone size: -
CDR3 length: 16
D gene: -
V gene: TRBV10-3
J gene: TRBJ1-2
CDR3 protein: CAIRAFGSRSNYGYTF
CDR3 DNA: TGTGCCATCAGGGCTTTCGGGTCTAGGTCAAACTATGGCTACACCTTC

clone size: -
CDR3 length: 15
D gene: TRBD2
V gene: TRBV20-1
J gene: TRBJ2-3
CDR3 protein: CSASRRGGLQDTQYF
CDR3 DNA: TGCAGTGCTAGTCGGCGGGGGGGCCTTCAAGATACGCAGTATTTT

clone size: -
CDR3 length: 19
D gene: TRBD1
V gene: TRBV3-1/TRBV3-2
J gene: TRBJ1-5
CDR3 protein: CASSLYGQGRWYCNQPQHF
CDR3 DNA: TGTGCCAGCAGCCTATATGGACAGGGGCGATGGTATTGCAATCAGCCCCAGCATTTT

clone size: -
CDR3 length: 16
D gene: -
V gene: TRBV18
J gene: TRBJ1-3
CDR3 protein: CASSPRERAAGNTIYF
CDR3 DNA: TGTGCCAGCTCACCACGGGAGAGGGCGGCTGGAAACACCATATATTTT

clone size: -
CDR3 length: 15
D gene: -
V gene: TRBV27
J gene: TRBJ2-3
CDR3 protein: CASSSPAGGTDTQYF
CDR3 DNA: TGTGCCAGCAGTTCACCCGCAGGCGGCACAGATACGCAGTATTTT

clone size: -
CDR3 length: 13
D gene: -
V gene: TRBV18
J gene: TRBJ2-5
CDR3 protein: CASSPPEEETQYF
CDR3 DNA: TGTGCCAGCTCACCACCGGAGGAAGAGACCCAGTACTTC

clone size: -
CDR3 length: 14
D gene: -
V gene: TRBV27
J gene: TRBJ2-2
CDR3 protein: CASSLWGRPGELFF
CDR3 DNA: TGTGCCAGCAGTTTATGGGGCAGACCCGGGGAGCTGTTTTTT

clone size: -
CDR3 length: 14
D gene: TRBD1
V gene: TRBV25-1
J gene: TRBJ1-2
CDR3 protein: CASSEPGRGIGYTF
CDR3 DNA: TGTGCCAGCAGTGAGCCGGGCAGGGGGATTGGCTACACCTTC

clone size: -
CDR3 length: 15
D gene: -
V gene: TRBV19
J gene: TRBJ1-4
CDR3 protein: CASSIGTAFNEKLFF
CDR3 DNA: TGTGCCAGTAGTATAGGGACAGCCTTTAATGAAAAACTGTTTTTT

clone size: -
CDR3 length: 17
D gene: TRBD1
V gene: TRBV7-6
J gene: TRBJ1-1
CDR3 protein: CASTLPEQGAWGTEAFF
CDR3 DNA: TGTGCCAGCACCCTCCCGGAACAGGGGGCTTGGGGGACTGAAGCTTTCTTT

clone size: once
CDR3 length: 14
D gene: -
V gene: TRBV3-1/TRBV3-2
J gene: TRBJ2-1
CDR3 protein: CASSQDQNYNEQFF
CDR3 DNA: TGTGCCAGCAGCCAAGATCAAAACTACAATGAGCAGTTCTTC

clone size: -
CDR3 length: 15
D gene: TRBD2
V gene: TRBV4-1
J gene: TRBJ2-2
CDR3 protein: CASSPGEGPGGELFF
CDR3 DNA: TGCGCCAGCAGCCCGGGGGAGGGTCCGGGCGGGGAGCTGTTTTTT

clone size: -
CDR3 length: 15
D gene: TRBD1
V gene: TRBV23-1
J gene: TRBJ1-5
CDR3 protein: CASSSTGGSNQPQHF
CDR3 DNA: TGCGCCAGCAGCTCGACAGGGGGTAGCAATCAGCCCCAGCATTTT

clone size: -
CDR3 length: 15
D gene: TRBD2
V gene: TRBV3-1/TRBV3-2
J gene: TRBJ2-4
CDR3 protein: CASSQAGGAKNIQYF
CDR3 DNA: TGTGCCAGCAGCCAGGCGGGGGGCGCCAAAAACATTCAGTACTTC

clone size: -
CDR3 length: 13
D gene: -
V gene: TRBV27
J gene: TRBJ2-2
CDR3 protein: CASSSRGSGELFF
CDR3 DNA: TGTGCCAGCAGCTCCCGGGGGTCCGGGGAGCTGTTTTTT

clone size: -
CDR3 length: 15
D gene: -
V gene: TRBV10-3
J gene: TRBJ2-1
CDR3 protein: CAISEVVGGPNEQFF
CDR3 DNA: TGTGCCATCAGTGAGGTAGTCGGGGGACCGAATGAGCAGTTCTTC

clone size: few
CDR3 length: 17
D gene: -
V gene: TRBV19
J gene: TRBJ1-4
CDR3 protein: CASMSRGGVATNEKLFF
CDR3 DNA: TGTGCCAGTATGAGTCGGGGAGGAGTTGCAACTAATGAAAAACTGTTTTTT

clone size: -
CDR3 length: 13
D gene: -
V gene: TRBV7-9
J gene: TRBJ1-5
CDR3 protein: CASSLGPNQPQHF
CDR3 DNA: TGTGCCAGCAGCTTAGGGCCGAATCAGCCCCAGCATTTT

clone size: few
CDR3 length: 15
D gene: -
V gene: TRBV27
J gene: TRBJ2-2
CDR3 protein: CASSTLGGYTGELFF
CDR3 DNA: TGTGCCAGCAGTACACTAGGGGGATACACCGGGGAGCTGTTTTTT

clone size: -
CDR3 length: 15
D gene: TRBD1
V gene: TRBV19
J gene: TRBJ1-6
CDR3 protein: CASSGDRVGNSPLHF
CDR3 DNA: TGTGCCAGTAGTGGGGACAGGGTTGGAAATTCACCCCTCCACTTT

clone size: -
CDR3 length: 13
D gene: -
V gene: TRBV5-1
J gene: TRBJ1-2
CDR3 protein: CASSLDGVTGYTF
CDR3 DNA: TGCGCCAGCAGCTTGGACGGGGTGACGGGCTACACCTTC